The 32 T cell receptor beta chains below all came from one sample that was sequenced in a study of shared clonotypes between healthy human individuals (dated by TCRdb to 2018 to 2021). Libraries were built with the immunoSEQ multiplex PCR assay. Entries here come from immuneACCESS through TCRdb and include only in-frame sequences with V and J called. Some clones fail to appear in such tables; in the studies checked, an unresolved V gene covers under half of the shortfall, and the cause of the remainder is unknown. A total of approximately 1,500,000 clones appear in this sample, roughly 98% of them only once. Of the sample, roughly 0.4% falls within the top ten clones. The sample consisted of naive CD4+ T cells sorted from blood. The cell subset or site label corresponds to: CD45RA+ positively selected. The receptors stem from a young man in good health.

This clone was detected only once. This chain uses TRBV6-1 with TRBJ2-7; 7 bases fit TRBD1. Losses at the gene ends were 5 bases for V and 2 bases for J; bases not matched to a gene: 9. Looked up from germline, CDR1 is MNHNS and CDR2 is SASEGT. The CDR3 consists of 15 residues. CDR3 coding DNA: TGTGCCAGCAGTCGGTACCCGACAGGGCCCTACGAGCAGTACTTC. It is translated as CASSRYPTGPYEQYF.

The chain has TRBV18 and TRBJ2-1; TRBD2 matches at 9 bases. The junction had 7 bases not matched to a gene; V was cut back by 2 bases and J by 2 bases. The CDR3 sequence is 17 residues long. Germline V gene lookup returns CDR1 KGHSH and CDR2 LQKENI. The CDR3 reads CASSPLIRLAAYNEQFF. The CDR3 DNA is TGTGCCAGCTCACCATTAATTCGACTAGCGGCCTACAATGAGCAGTTCTTC.

J is TRBJ2-5 and V is TRBV6-5; TRBD2 matches at 13 bases. Germline CDR1 and CDR2: MNHEY and SVGAGI. V lost 5 bases, J lost 5 bases, and 5 bases stayed unmatched. The CDR3 is 15 amino acids. The CDR3, as DNA: TGTGCCAGCAGTCTGGGACTAGCGGGACACGAGACCCAGTACTTC. It is translated as CASSLGLAGHETQYF.

In DNA form, the CDR3 reads TGTGCCAGCAACCCGGGGAGAAAAAACACCGGGGAGCTGTTTTTT. This translates into CASNPGRKNTGELFF. This chain uses TRBV6-5 with TRBJ2-2; TRBD2 is a possible D gene (5 bases). V was cut by 7 bases and J by 2 bases, with 14 bases left in between. The CDR3 extends over 15 amino acids. The germline V gene has CDR1 MNHEY and CDR2 SVGAGI.

V usage is TRBV7-2 and J usage is TRBJ2-7; TRBD2 matches 10 bases. Germline lookup yields CDR1 SGHTA and CDR2 FQGNSA. Germline trimming cut 5 bases from V and 0 bases from J; bases unmatched to any gene: 7. The CDR3 length is 16 residues. The CDR3 sequence: CASSRRLAGISYEQYF. The DNA of the CDR3 is TGTGCCAGCAGCCGTCGACTAGCGGGTATCTCCTACGAGCAGTACTTC.

The chain joins TRBV2 to TRBJ1-3, with 9 bases fitting TRBD1. Losses at the gene ends were 6 bases for V and 6 bases for J; bases not matched to a gene: 6. The CDR3 contains 14 residues. Germline loops: CDR1 SNHLY, CDR2 FYNNEI. The CDR3 sequence is CASRLGQGQNTIYF. CDR3 bases: TGTGCCAGCAGACTAGGACAGGGGCAAAACACCATATATTTT.

This clone was found once. This chain's CDR3 is CASSLVGLAGVNEQFF. DNA of the CDR3: TGTGCCAGCAGCTTGGTTGGACTAGCGGGAGTGAATGAGCAGTTCTTC. J is TRBJ2-1 and V is TRBV5-6; 13 nucleotides agree with TRBD2. The CDR3 length is 16 residues. The V gene end was trimmed by 0 bases and the J gene end by 7 bases; junction bases not matched to a gene: 4. Germline V gene sequence: CDR1 SGHDT, CDR2 YYEEEE.

This chain connects TRBV19 to TRBJ1-5; D is ambiguous. CDR1 is LNHDA, CDR2 SQIVND, per germline (reference sequence). The CDR3 consists of 15 residues. V shed 3 bases and J shed 3 bases, with 12 bases lying between them. CDR3 DNA: TGTGCCAGTAGTATGCGGGGAGATATCAATCAGCCCCAGCATTTT. Protein: CASSMRGDINQPQHF.

The chain combines TRBV30 with TRBJ1-5; TRBD1 is a possible D gene (5 bases). The ends were cut back, 0 bases at V and 2 bases at J, with 11 bases in the middle. Germline CDR1 GTSNPN, CDR2 SVGIG (reference sequence). The CDR3 covers 15 residues. The chain's CDR3 is CAWSVPGGGNQPQHF. CDR3 sequence (DNA): TGTGCCTGGAGTGTACCCGGGGGAGGCAATCAGCCCCAGCATTTT.

CDR3 protein: CASSLLPREFSYNEQFF. For the CDR3, the DNA is TGTGCCAGCAGTTTACTCCCCAGGGAGTTTTCCTACAATGAGCAGTTCTTC. V usage is TRBV28 and J usage is TRBJ2-1; D could derive from TRBD1 or TRBD2 (5 bases each). Trimming took off 2 bases at V and 1 base at J, with 15 bases between the two ends. The length of the CDR3 is 17 residues. Germline lookup yields CDR1 MDHEN and CDR2 SYDVKM.

The chain employs TRBV19 and TRBJ1-1; D is unresolved. This CDR3 is 14 amino acids long. V lost 5 bases, J lost 10 bases, and 20 bases lay in between. CDR1 is LNHDA and CDR2 is SQIVND in the germline V gene (reference sequence). Here the CDR3 reads CASSSAGVLRSAFF. CDR3 nucleotides: TGTGCCAGTAGTTCTGCTGGGGTCCTCCGCTCAGCTTTCTTT.

The rearrangement joins TRBV30 to TRBJ2-5; 9 positions agree with TRBD1. The CDR3 has 15 amino acids. After removal of 3 bases from V and 1 base from J, the junction contained 6 bases not matched to a gene. Germline lookup yields CDR1 GTSNPN and CDR2 SVGIG (reference sequence). The CDR3 region has the DNA TGTGCCTGGAGCCCGGGACAGGGATCCCAAGAGACCCAGTACTTC. Encoded protein: CAWSPGQGSQETQYF.

This rearrangement joins TRBV19 to TRBJ2-7, with a tentative D call TRBD1 (6 bases). This CDR3 contains 17 residues. V lost 1 base, J lost 1 base, and 17 bases lay in between. Germline values: CDR1 LNHDA, CDR2 SQIVND (reference sequence). CDR3 sequence: CASSIGGWQGPSYEQYF. CDR3 nucleotide sequence: TGTGCCAGTAGTATAGGGGGTTGGCAGGGGCCGTCCTACGAGCAGTACTTC.

The genes are TRBV5-1 and TRBJ2-3; D uncertain. This CDR3 is 13 amino acids long. The germline gives CDR1 SGHRS, CDR2 YFSETQ. V lost 0 bases, J lost 4 bases, and 6 bases lay in between. As DNA, the CDR3 is TGCGCCAGCAGCTTGGCCGAGGCAGATACGCAGTATTTT. Residues: CASSLAEADTQYF.

This chain links TRBV7-9 with TRBJ2-3, with unresolved D. The CDR3 sequence is 13 residues long. CDR1 and CDR2 from the germline V gene are SEHNR and FQNEAQ (reference sequence). V shed 8 bases and J shed 0 bases, with 9 bases lying between them. The CDR3 nucleotides are TGTGCCAGCCTCGGGTTCAGCACAGATACGCAGTATTTT. It encodes CASLGFSTDTQYF.

In DNA, the CDR3 is TGCAGCGTTCTCGGGCGGGAACTAGGGGAGCAGTTCTTC. Residues: CSVLGRELGEQFF. The chain employs TRBV29-1 and TRBJ2-1, with D tentatively TRBD2 (6 bases). Germline loops: CDR1 SQVTM, CDR2 ANQGSEA. CDR3 size: 13 residues. Deletions cut 5 bases from V and 10 bases from J, with 18 bases between.

The CDR3 region has the DNA TGTGCCAGCAGCTTGGCTTCAGGCCAAGAGACCCAGTACTTC. It codes for CASSLASGQETQYF. The chain carries TRBV5-6 and TRBJ2-5; D is unresolved. This CDR3 is 14 amino acids long. Trimming shortened V by 0 bases and J by 1 base, and 7 bases separated the two germline ends. CDR1 SGHDT and CDR2 YYEEEE come from the germline V gene.

This clone was seen once. The chain joins TRBV28 to TRBJ1-5; TRBD1 matches at 9 bases. CDR3 length equals 15 residues. V gave up 3 bases and J gave up 9 bases; unmatched junction bases: 9. CDR1 and CDR2 from the germline V gene are MDHEN and SYDVKM. This CDR3 reads CASSLPDRGGGPQHF. The CDR3 DNA sequence: TGTGCCAGCAGTTTGCCGGACAGGGGAGGCGGGCCCCAGCATTTT.

The chain links TRBV28 to TRBJ2-7; 8 nucleotides align to TRBD1. V was pared by 3 bases and J by 0 bases, with 10 bases of the junction left unmatched. Germline CDR1 and CDR2: MDHEN and SYDVKM. The CDR3 is made up of 17 amino acids. CDR3 in DNA: TGTGCCAGCAGTTTCCGGGCTACCGGGACAGGCTCCTACGAGCAGTACTTC. Protein sequence: CASSFRATGTGSYEQYF.

On this clone itself: This sample includes further DNA sequences coding for the same CDR3. The chain recombines TRBV5-1 with TRBJ2-7, with 8 bases lining up with TRBD2. V lost 4 bases, J lost 5 bases, and 8 bases stayed unmatched. This CDR3 region has 14 residues. Germline lookup yields CDR1 SGHRS and CDR2 YFSETQ. CDR3 sequence: CASSETGGNNEQYF. In DNA form, the CDR3 reads TGCGCCAGCAGCGAGACGGGGGGGAACAACGAGCAGTACTTC.

The chain has TRBV7-2 and TRBJ2-1; 7 bases align to TRBD2. CDR1 and CDR2 from the germline V gene are SGHTA and FQGNSA. This CDR3 is built from 15 residues. V lost 7 bases, J lost 1 base, and 7 bases stayed unmatched. Here the CDR3 DNA reads TGTGCCAGCATCACGGCAGCGGGATCCTACAATGAGCAGTTCTTC. Protein product: CASITAAGSYNEQFF.

In this sample, this clone turned up once. This chain connects TRBV28 to TRBJ2-6; D is uncertain. Germline V gives CDR1 MDHEN, CDR2 SYDVKM. Trimming removed 8 bases at V and 2 bases at J, with 13 bases between. CDR3 length equals 15 residues. CDR3 amino acids: CASSRPSAGANVLTF. In nucleotides, the CDR3 is TGTGCCAGCTCGAGACCTTCCGCTGGGGCCAACGTCCTGACTTTC. Full variable domain (outside the CDR3, taken from reference TRBV28 and TRBJ2-6): DVKVTQSSRYLVKRTGEKVFLECVQDMDHENMFWYRQDPGLGLRLIYFSYDVKMKEKGDIPEGYSVSREKKERFSLILESASTNQTSMYLCASSRPSAGANVLTFGAGSRLTVL.

This chain connects TRBV7-3 to TRBJ2-2, with TRBD2 matching 7 bases. Germline V gives CDR1 SGHTA, CDR2 FQGTGA. V was clipped by 2 bases and J by 5 bases; unmatched bases: 5. CDR3 length: 15 residues. The DNA for the CDR3 is TGTGCCAGCAGCTTAGCAGCGGGGTCAACCGGGGAGCTGTTTTTT. Amino acid sequence: CASSLAAGSTGELFF.

The rearrangement uses TRBV28 and TRBJ1-2, with D unresolved. The V gene lost 5 bases and the J gene lost 0 bases, with 4 bases spanning the gap. Germline CDR1 is MDHEN and CDR2 is SYDVKM. The CDR3 runs 12 residues. The CDR3: CASSPSNYGYTF. In nucleotides, the CDR3 is TGTGCCAGCAGTCCCTCTAACTATGGCTACACCTTC.

J is TRBJ2-7 and V is TRBV9, with D perhaps TRBD1 (6 bases). Germline CDR1 is SGDLS and CDR2 is YYNGEE. Trimming removed 2 bases from V and 5 bases from J, with 11 bases in between. CDR3 size: 13 residues. The CDR3 DNA is TGTGCCAGCAGCGTCGGGACAAGCAACGAGCAGTACTTC. It yields the protein CASSVGTSNEQYF.

The V gene is TRBV28, the J gene TRBJ2-2; TRBD2 matches at 8 bases. CDR3 length: 14 amino acids. The J segment lost 5 bases and the V segment lost 6 bases, leaving 5 bases of the junction unmatched. CDR1 is MDHEN, CDR2 SYDVKM, per germline. The CDR3 loop is CASRALAGTGELFF. CDR3 nucleotide sequence: TGTGCCAGCAGGGCTCTAGCGGGTACCGGGGAGCTGTTTTTT.

CDR3 DNA sequence: TGTGCCAGCTCACCGCGAACTAGCGGGATCCCCTACGAGCAGTACTTC. Translated: CASSPRTSGIPYEQYF. The rearrangement joins TRBV18 to TRBJ2-7, with 10 positions matching TRBD2. The CDR3 sequence is 16 residues long. The V and J ends lost 3 bases and 2 bases, in that order; junction bases with no gene match: 7. CDR1 is KGHSH and CDR2 is LQKENI in the germline V gene.

The rearrangement joins TRBV7-9 to TRBJ2-5, with D hard to call. CDR1 and CDR2 from the germline V gene are SEHNR and FQNEAQ (reference sequence). The CDR3 has 13 residues. The V end was cut by 5 bases, the J end by 1 base, with 8 bases between. The CDR3 loop is CASSLNTQETQYF. The CDR3 nucleotides read TGTGCCAGCAGCCTAAACACCCAAGAGACCCAGTACTTC. The variable domain in full, completed from reference TRBV7-9 and TRBJ2-5, reads DTGVSQNPRHKITKRGQNVTFRCDPISEHNRLYWYRQTLGQGPEFLTYFQNEAQLEKSRLLSDRFSAERPKGSFSTLEIQRTEQGDSAMYLCASSLNTQETQYFGPGTRLLVL.

This rearrangement joins TRBV2 to TRBJ2-4; perhaps TRBD2 as D (6 bases). The CDR3 has 15 residues. The V and J ends lost 2 bases and 5 bases respectively, with 13 bases between them. Germline-derived CDR1 and CDR2 are SNHLY and FYNNEI. The CDR3 DNA reads as TGTGCCAGCAGTGAATCTCGACTAGGGGAAAACATTCAGTACTTC. Protein product: CASSESRLGENIQYF.

J is TRBJ2-7 and V is TRBV28; 7 nucleotides match TRBD2. CDR1 and CDR2 (germline): MDHEN, SYDVKM. V was clipped by 3 bases and J by 1 base; unmatched bases: 18. This CDR3 is built from 19 residues. Here the CDR3 DNA reads TGTGCCAGCAGTTTGGCCCTACTCATCGGAGCGGGATCTTCCTACGAGCAGTACTTC. Translating it yields CASSLALLIGAGSSYEQYF.

Concerning this clone: Within the sample, other DNA sequences also encode this same CDR3. The rearrangement links TRBV4-1 to TRBJ2-7, with TRBD2 matching 9 bases. Germline V gene sequence: CDR1 MGHRA, CDR2 YSYEKL. The V segment lost 1 base and the J segment 1 base; nucleotides outside the gene matches: 2. The CDR3 loop spans 15 amino acids. The CDR3 sequence: CASSQGLAGSYEQYF. In nucleotides, the CDR3 is TGCGCCAGCAGCCAAGGGCTAGCGGGATCCTACGAGCAGTACTTC.

This sequence joins TRBV15 and TRBJ2-1, with D possibly TRBD2 on 5 matching bases. This CDR3 contains 17 residues. The germline gives CDR1 LNHNV, CDR2 YYDKDF (reference sequence). With 1 base removed from V and 5 bases from J, the gap between germline ends came to 18 bases. The DNA of the CDR3 is TGTGCCACCAGCAGAGCCTTACCGGGATCAAGCGACAATGAGCAGTTCTTC. This gives the protein CATSRALPGSSDNEQFF.